The clone carrying this TCR beta chain was observed a few times. Antigen unknown. UMIs and sample barcodes were carried by the TCR alpha and TCR beta cDNA libraries that 5'RACE produced using constant-segment primers. MiXCR, run by TCRdb on the 5' RACE reads, gives a single entry per CDR3 protein. This repertoire shows roughly 410,000 distinct CDR3 sequences, more than 20% found once; its top ten account for around 9.5%. The data belong to a study of T-cell memory formation after mild COVID-19. Across the whole study: TCR clustering was largely donor specific.

V lost 4 bases, J lost 2 bases, and 9 bases lay in between. The CDR3 spans 14 residues. Germline lookup yields CDR1 SEHNR and CDR2 FQNEAQ (reference sequence). Whole-study results and caveats: CD4+ contracting clones lay mainly in CM and EM, CD8+ ones in EMRA. Cross-reactive memory seemingly joined, as some responding clones were found in pre-infection memory.

The specimen was PBMCs or a T cell subset sorted from them (not recorded which). The rearrangement joins TRBV7-9 to TRBJ1-5; D is possibly TRBD1 (5 bases). This sequence was found in an adult woman who had mild COVID-19 (a few samples of this study predate the infection). Cell type and time point are not known. The DNA of the CDR3 is TGTGCCAGCAGCTCCGACAGCCGCAATCAGCCCCAGCATTTT. It translates to CASSSDSRNQPQHF.